This TCR beta chain was recovered during a study of radiation and T cells in renal cell carcinoma. Study context: Nephrectomy followed 15 Gy stereotactic body radiation by 4 weeks. General study points: In blood, top tumor clones expanded by 2 weeks, shrinking by 4.

V was pared by 2 bases and J by 5 bases, with 16 bases between. The CDR3 extends over 15 amino acids. Looked up from germline, CDR1 is SGHTS and CDR2 is YDEGEE. This clone was recorded only once. Its specificity is not known. Produced via immunoSEQ multiplex PCR; TCRdb's table is partial and in-frame only. The sample gives tens of thousands of clones, 86% of which show up once; under 25% is in the top ten. This sample's time point: blood 2 weeks post-SBRT. Regarding treatment: 15 Gy SBRT to primary tumor, nephrectomy 4 weeks later. Blood was sampled at baseline, 2 weeks and 4 weeks after SBRT. This renal cell carcinoma was of the clear cell type.

The receptor was isolated from a woman between 45 and 65 years old with renal cell carcinoma. The sample consisted of blood, taken from a patient whose treatment included radiotherapy and nephrectomy. The rearrangement uses TRBV5-8 and TRBJ1-1; D gene ambiguous. For the CDR3, the DNA is TGTGCCAGCAGCTTTCCACGGCCCGTGGGGACTGAAGCTTTCTTT. Translation: CASSFPRPVGTEAFF.